The TCR beta chain under discussion was sequenced for a study of PD-1 blockade in classical Hodgkin lymphoma. Every patient was affected by relapse after autologous stem cell transplantation, while exposure to brentuximab vedotin was not uniform. For this clone: As yet, its antigen is unknown.

Assay used: immunoSEQ multiplex PCR; TCRdb lists only in-frame clones, some missing. The table has 35,000 to 55,000 clones, under 75% seen once. With 2 bases clipped from V and 7 bases from J, the junction kept 4 bases outside the gene matches. CDR1 SGHVS and CDR2 FQNEAQ come from the germline V gene. The CDR3 loop spans 14 amino acids. Findings and caveats of the study: Newly diagnosed patients and complete responders had comparable diversity at baseline.

The chain carries TRBV7-8 and TRBJ2-7; TRBD1 matches 11 bases. The clonotype comes from a human donor with classical Hodgkin lymphoma. The source material was peripheral blood mononuclear cells (PBMCs), sampled before the second cycle of nivolumab. The CDR3 DNA sequence: TGTGCCAGCAGCTTAACGGACAGGGGGCTTGAGCAGTACTTC. This translates into CASSLTDRGLEQYF.